A single T cell receptor (beta chain) is shown here with its context. The record originates from a study of blood T cell repertoires in COVID-19. Study overall: Acute and convalescent COVID-19 specimens originated in the United States, Italy and Spain. PBMCs, B-cell-depleted T cells, or T cells provided the cDNA or gDNA that made up the material.

In the original analysis: For nucleated cells, counts were estimated from reference gene primer amplification. Clones were read by immunoSEQ multiplex PCR, and TCRdb kept only the in-frame ones, dropping some. That table gives V, J and clone size, and the DNA gave D and trimming. The sample lists about 110,000 clones, 80% to 90% occurring once. The V gene lost 3 bases and the J gene lost 8 bases, with 6 bases spanning the gap. CDR1 is SEHNR, CDR2 FQNEAQ, per germline (reference sequence). This CDR3 comprises 11 residues. Sequenced input: peripheral blood. The receptor was derived from an elderly woman with acute or convalescent COVID-19. The J gene is TRBJ2-3, the V gene TRBV7-9, with a possible D match to TRBD2 (6 bases). The CDR3 loop reads CASSLGGTQYF. In nucleotides, the CDR3 is TGTGCCAGCAGCTTGGGAGGTACGCAGTATTTT.